There are many counts of the clone carrying this T cell receptor (beta chain). This sample was included in a study of molecular identifiers for immune sequencing clone quantification. A single record per CDR3 protein comes from TCRdb applying MiXCR to the PCR reads. The repertoire includes approximately 54,000 distinct CDR3 sequences, 25% of them detected once, and under 2% sits in the top ten. Trimming took 0 bases from V and 6 from J, leaving 18 bases between them. Germline lookup yields CDR1 DFQATT and CDR2 SNEGSKA (reference sequence). The CDR3 is 15 amino acids. The chain couples TRBV20-1 to TRBJ2-7, with TRBD1 as a possible D gene (5 bases). The sequence was obtained from a human donor in good health. Some libraries in this study had Jurkat cell RNA spiked in. Sequenced sample: naive CD8+ T cells from blood, with Jurkat cell RNA spiked in. Stated subset: FACS-sorted CD8+CD4-CCR7+CD45RA+ naive T cells. For the CDR3, the DNA is TGCAGTGCTAGAGATACGGTCAGGGTAGTCGGCGAGCAGTACTTC. This sequence encodes CSARDTVRVVGEQYF.